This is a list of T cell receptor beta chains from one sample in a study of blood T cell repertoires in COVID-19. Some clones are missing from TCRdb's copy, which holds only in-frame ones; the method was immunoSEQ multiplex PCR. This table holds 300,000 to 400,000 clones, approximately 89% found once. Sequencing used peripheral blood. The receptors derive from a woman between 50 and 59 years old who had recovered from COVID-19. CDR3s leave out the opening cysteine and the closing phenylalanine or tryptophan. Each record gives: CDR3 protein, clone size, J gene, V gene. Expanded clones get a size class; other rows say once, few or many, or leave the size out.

ASSQGVQRGQYNEQF,NA,TRBJ2-1,TRBV4-1
SVDLYRGGWETQY,NA,TRBJ2-5,TRBV29-1
ASSQELRSEAF,NA,TRBJ1-1,TRBV3-1/TRBV3-2
ASSLTGSNQPQH,NA,TRBJ1-5,TRBV5-1
ASSTSDRLGEKLF,NA,TRBJ1-4,TRBV6-5
ASSQVVTGPYEQY,NA,TRBJ2-7,TRBV4-3
ASSITEQTEAF,NA,TRBJ1-1,TRBV19
ASSAEGNQPQH,NA,TRBJ1-5,TRBV2
ASSYVRTSYNEQF,NA,TRBJ2-1,TRBV6-5
ASSLEQGTTEAF,NA,TRBJ1-1,TRBV5-4
ATKPTGPYEQY,once,TRBJ2-7,TRBV5-6
ASSTGVTDTQY,NA,TRBJ2-3,TRBV5-6
ASSVGGRGSETQY,NA,TRBJ2-5,TRBV9
ASSLYRDQPQH,NA,TRBJ1-5,TRBV12-3/TRBV12-4
ASSVGAGGANEQF,few,TRBJ2-1,TRBV9
ASSEGSGLGDEQF,NA,TRBJ2-1,TRBV9
ASSDSGTSRKLF,NA,TRBJ1-4,TRBV25-1
ASSYIAGYGYT,NA,TRBJ1-2,TRBV6-2/TRBV6-3
ASRGTSGTTYNEQF,NA,TRBJ2-1,TRBV19
SVVSGQSGQPQH,NA,TRBJ1-5,TRBV29-1
ASSLAGGLLNYGYT,few,TRBJ1-2,TRBV11-2
ASSQGTPGLLNNEQF,NA,TRBJ2-1,TRBV3-1/TRBV3-2
ASSLSGGSSYNEQF,once,TRBJ2-1,TRBV28
ASSVEAASTDTQY,NA,TRBJ2-3,TRBV9
ASSPIQGTYGYT,NA,TRBJ1-2,TRBV7-9
ASSEAGSGVGIQY,NA,TRBJ2-4,TRBV10-1
ASSEQAGAPYNEQF,NA,TRBJ2-1,TRBV2
ASSPGLIDSPLH,NA,TRBJ1-6,TRBV18
ATSSGKDSREAF,NA,TRBJ1-1,TRBV24-1
ASSQPPLAGLYNEQF,NA,TRBJ2-1,TRBV7-2
ASSLGVEGAYNEQF,NA,TRBJ2-1,TRBV11-3
ASSWPQGANTEAF,NA,TRBJ1-1,TRBV6-2/TRBV6-3
ASSLSQGNTIY,NA,TRBJ1-3,TRBV5-6
ASSRLAGVETQY,NA,TRBJ2-5,TRBV3-1/TRBV3-2
ASSLADRGYEQY,NA,TRBJ2-7,TRBV11-2
ASSGPRAGEGTDTQY,NA,TRBJ2-3,TRBV2
ASSARQGISHEQY,NA,TRBJ2-7,TRBV7-2
ASSHPIGETQY,NA,TRBJ2-5,TRBV7-2
ASSSVDRDRGPDTQY,NA,TRBJ2-3,TRBV5-6